This T cell receptor (beta chain) was recorded in a study of Graves' ophthalmopathy and Graves' hyperthyroidism (dated by TCRdb to 2016 to 2018). General notes on the study: Stable hyperthyroidism was defined as no progression to ophthalmopathy within 18 months of follow-up. In five or six hyperthyroidism patients, the T-cell repertoire of thyroid tissue was compared with the T-cell repertoire of blood. An independent validation cohort was composed of around 19 hyperthyroidism patients and roughly 16 patients who later progressed from hyperthyroidism to ophthalmopathy. The study used TCR beta repertoire signatures to distinguish Graves' ophthalmopathy from Graves' hyperthyroidism and to predict progression to ophthalmopathy. Following sampling, methimazole starting at 30 mg daily was administered to hyperthyroidism patients, and high-dose intravenous methylprednisolone was administered to ophthalmopathy patients. In total, some 140 blood samples were TCR-sequenced: around 42 ophthalmopathy, over 70 hyperthyroidism and approximately 17 hyperthyroidism-to-ophthalmopathy patients. A discovery set of 95 to 100 patients (around 45 ophthalmopathy, 55 to 65 stable hyperthyroidism) was enrolled to explore V-J signatures distinguishing ophthalmopathy from hyperthyroidism. Study-wide conclusions, independent of this receptor: In validation, the model predicted ophthalmopathy progression with about 71% sensitivity and less than 80% specificity; 12 predicted patients were CT-confirmed with GO in a median of roughly 6.8 months. No statistical method was used to set the sample size in advance, and the investigators knew which group each participant was assigned to. In cross-validation, the 13-signature model distinguished ophthalmopathy from stable hyperthyroidism with 87.88% sensitivity and roughly 84% specificity, while in the test set the corresponding values were about 80% and 75%. Among expanded thyroid clonotypes with frequency above 0.001, most also showed up in blood, which suggests that blood repertoires may reflect the thyroid immune response.

TCR beta CDR3 regions were amplified from RNA transcripts for repertoire sequencing. The first round was an RT-PCR using HTBI primers with the Qiagen OneStep RT-PCR kit, and this first round was followed by a second-round multiplex PCR, then size selection and purification. Sequencing of the libraries was carried out on an Illumina HiSeq2000 in paired-end mode with 100 bp reads. Per the original workflow: SOAPnuke was used for read processing, and reads with adapters, uncalled bases, a mean Phred below 15, or no exact constant-primer or identifier match were discarded. COPE v1.2.5 was used to merge the high-quality paired reads. Each unique nucleotide sequence was treated as a clonotype, and MiTCR v1.1 was used to align the clonotypes to the IMGT TRB V, D and J references. Only V-J combinations with frequency above 0.0001 were analysed, covering 99% to 99.2% of repertoires. For each V-J combination, a TCR clonal expansion and chaos score was defined as F50 clonal expansion divided by the chaos observed in the TCRdist matrix. Features were reduced by Welch's t-statistics and random forest to approximately 13 V-J combinations, which fed a naive Bayes classifier. The similarity between thyroid and blood repertoires was quantified using the Morisita-Horn index. Clones were called with MiXCR by TCRdb after fastp trimmed the public reads at Q25, and only in-frame beta chains were retained. Each CDR3 protein gets just one entry, which takes the most common genes and DNA from the rows behind it. The authors' filters were not applied to this entry. The sample table contains around 1,000,000 distinct CDR3 sequences; only one count was recorded for about 36% of them. Over 8.5% of the sample lies in the top ten.

The CDR3 holds 13 amino acids from the cysteine to the phenylalanine. The only DNA kept is the CDR3, 39 bases in frame from the first base. Based on the germline V gene (reference sequence), the CDR1 and CDR2 sequences are LNHDA and SQIVND. Cut back by 8 bases and 5 bases, the V and J ends lie 15 bases apart. Patients with hyperthyroidism were aged 18 to 65 years, had been newly diagnosed, and had a disease duration of less than 2 months. Patients with other autoimmune diseases, uncontrolled infections, pregnancy or lactation were excluded from the study. Clinical symptoms, serum thyroxine, TRAb, thyroid ultrasound and orbital computed tomography formed the basis of the diagnosis. Total RNA was extracted using Trizol reagent, and RNA quality was checked on an Agilent 2100 Bioanalyzer. Remarks on this clonotype: Its binding antigen is unknown. A much larger clonotype is one base distant, so this may be a read error.

The rearranged chain carries TRBV19 and TRBJ1-1; no confident D gene assignment can be made. The receptor's source is an adult man with Graves' hyperthyroidism. The sequenced sample consisted of peripheral blood or thyroid tissue (not recorded which). The CDR3 corresponds to CASSKAGDTEAFF. At the DNA level, the sequence is TGTGCCAGTTCAAAGGCTGGGGATACTGAAGCTTTCTTT.